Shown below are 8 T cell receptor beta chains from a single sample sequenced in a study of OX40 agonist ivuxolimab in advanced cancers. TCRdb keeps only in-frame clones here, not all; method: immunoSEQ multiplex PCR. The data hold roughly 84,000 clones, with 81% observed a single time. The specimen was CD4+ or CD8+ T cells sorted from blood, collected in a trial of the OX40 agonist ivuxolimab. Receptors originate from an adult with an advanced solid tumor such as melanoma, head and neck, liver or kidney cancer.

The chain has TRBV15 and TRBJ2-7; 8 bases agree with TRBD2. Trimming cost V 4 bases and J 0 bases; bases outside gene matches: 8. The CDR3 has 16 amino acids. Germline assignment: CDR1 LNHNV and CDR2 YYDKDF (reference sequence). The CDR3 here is CATSKSGGGSSYEQYF. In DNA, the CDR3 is TGTGCCACCAGCAAGTCCGGCGGGGGGTCCTCCTACGAGCAGTACTTC.

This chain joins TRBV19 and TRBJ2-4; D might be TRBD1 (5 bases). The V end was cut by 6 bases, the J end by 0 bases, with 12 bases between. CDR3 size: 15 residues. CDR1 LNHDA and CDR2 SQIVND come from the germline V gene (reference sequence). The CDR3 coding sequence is TGTGCCAGTAGGACAAGAGACAGAGCCAAAAACATTCAGTACTTC. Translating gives CASRTRDRAKNIQYF.

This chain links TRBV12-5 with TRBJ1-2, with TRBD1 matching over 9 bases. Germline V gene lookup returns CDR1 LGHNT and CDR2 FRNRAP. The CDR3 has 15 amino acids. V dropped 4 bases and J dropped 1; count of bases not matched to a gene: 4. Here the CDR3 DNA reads TGTGCTAGTGGTTGGGGGACAGGGCATAACTATGGCTACACCTTC. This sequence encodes CASGWGTGHNYGYTF.

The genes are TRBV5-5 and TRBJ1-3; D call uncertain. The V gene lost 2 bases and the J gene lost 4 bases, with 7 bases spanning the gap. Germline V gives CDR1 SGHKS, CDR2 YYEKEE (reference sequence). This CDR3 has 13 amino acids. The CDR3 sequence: CASSFWYGNTIYF. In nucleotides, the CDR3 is TGTGCCAGCAGCTTTTGGTACGGAAACACCATATATTTT.

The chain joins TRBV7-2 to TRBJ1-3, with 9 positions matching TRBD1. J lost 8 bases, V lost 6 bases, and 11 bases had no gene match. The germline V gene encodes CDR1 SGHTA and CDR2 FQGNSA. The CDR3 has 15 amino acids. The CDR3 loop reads CASSYAGDRADTIYF. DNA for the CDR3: TGTGCCAGCAGTTACGCTGGGGACAGGGCAGACACCATATATTTT.

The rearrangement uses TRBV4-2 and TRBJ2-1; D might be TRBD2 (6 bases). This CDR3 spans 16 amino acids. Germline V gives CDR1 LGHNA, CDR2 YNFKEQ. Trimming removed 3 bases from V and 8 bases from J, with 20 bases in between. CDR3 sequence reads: CASSQGVGLPRDEQFF. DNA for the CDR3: TGTGCCAGCAGCCAGGGAGTCGGACTACCCCGCGATGAGCAGTTCTTC.

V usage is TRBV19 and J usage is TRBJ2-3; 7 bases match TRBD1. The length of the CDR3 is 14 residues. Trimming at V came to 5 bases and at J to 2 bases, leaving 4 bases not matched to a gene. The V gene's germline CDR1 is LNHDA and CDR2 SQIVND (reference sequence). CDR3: CASSAGQATDTQYF. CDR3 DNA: TGTGCCAGTAGTGCCGGACAGGCCACAGATACGCAGTATTTT.

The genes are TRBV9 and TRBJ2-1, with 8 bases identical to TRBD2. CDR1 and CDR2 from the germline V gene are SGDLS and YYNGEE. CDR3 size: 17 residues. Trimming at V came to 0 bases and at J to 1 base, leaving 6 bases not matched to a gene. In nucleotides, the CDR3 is TGTGCCAGCAGCGTAGCGGGAGGGGGAGCGTCCTACAATGAGCAGTTCTTC. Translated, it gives CASSVAGGGASYNEQFF.